Below are 27 T cell receptor beta chains sequenced from a single sample in a study of shared clonotypes between healthy human individuals. Selected positively for CCR7 and CD45RO-negative, naive CD8 cells excluded terminally differentiated effector memory CD45RA+ cells. TCRdb keeps only in-frame clones here, not all; method: immunoSEQ multiplex PCR. Of about 2.2 million clones listed, around 93% are singletons. The sample was naive CD8+ T cells from PBMCs. The receptors originated from a man younger than 35 in good health. Some clones in this sample may be carry-over from other donors' samples.

The CDR3 reads CASSLLWGRRPDTQYF. CDR3 DNA sequence: TGTGCCAGCAGCCTACTGTGGGGGAGAAGGCCTGATACGCAGTATTTT. The rearrangement joins TRBV27 to TRBJ2-3; D assignment may be TRBD1 or TRBD2 (5 bases each). The CDR3 is 16 amino acids. CDR1 and CDR2 (germline): MNHEY, SMNVEV (reference sequence). The V end was cut by 6 bases, the J end by 6 bases, with 22 bases between.

This clone was found once. V gene TRBV7-9 combines with J gene TRBJ2-2, with D unresolved. CDR1 and CDR2 (germline): SEHNR, FQNEAQ (reference sequence). Trimming removed 5 bases at V and 2 bases at J, with 15 bases between. This CDR3 contains 16 residues. The CDR3 nucleotides are TGTGCCAGCAGCAGCAGTCCGGCCGCCAACACCGGGGAGCTGTTTTTT. Translating gives CASSSSPAANTGELFF.

V and J are TRBV18 and TRBJ1-1, with a tentative D call TRBD1 (6 bases). CDR1 KGHSH and CDR2 LQKENI come from the germline V gene. V lost 3 bases, J lost 0 bases, and 17 bases lay in between. The CDR3 length is 17 residues. The CDR3 spells CASSPIRDTGLNTEAFF. DNA of the CDR3: TGTGCCAGCTCACCTATCCGGGACACGGGATTGAACACTGAAGCTTTCTTT.

The rearrangement uses TRBV7-8 and TRBJ2-3, with 14 bases lining up with TRBD2. CDR1 and CDR2 (germline): SGHVS, FQNEAQ. This CDR3 is built from 19 residues. The junction had 10 bases not matched to a gene; V was cut back by 5 bases and J by 0 bases. CDR3 DNA: TGTGCCAGCAGCCCGGGACTAGCGGGAGCTCAGAGGAGCACAGATACGCAGTATTTT. It is translated as CASSPGLAGAQRSTDTQYF.

Of note for this clone: This sample also contains other DNA sequences that code for the same CDR3. The gene calls are TRBV7-2 and TRBJ2-1; TRBD2 matches at 11 bases. V gave up 2 bases and J gave up 7 bases; unmatched junction bases: 4. The germline V gene has CDR1 SGHTA and CDR2 FQGNSA. There are 15 residues in the CDR3. CDR3 nucleotide sequence: TGTGCCAGCAGCTTACTAGCGGGAGGTGGAAATGAGCAGTTCTTC. Translating gives CASSLLAGGGNEQFF. The entire variable domain, with the rest obtained from reference TRBV7-2 and TRBJ2-1, is as follows: GAGVSQSPSNKVTEKGKDVELRCDPISGHTALYWYRQSLGQGLEFLIYFQGNSAPDKSGLPSDRFSAERTGGSVSTLTIQRTQQEDSAVYLCASSLLAGGGNEQFFGPGTRLTVL.

This chain links TRBV7-8 with TRBJ2-1; 12 positions match TRBD2. Germline trimming cut 4 bases from V and 9 bases from J; bases unmatched to any gene: 13. Germline assignment: CDR1 SGHVS and CDR2 FQNEAQ. The CDR3 consists of 17 residues. The CDR3 sequence is CASSSTSGRLHSAEQFF. The CDR3 bases are TGTGCCAGCAGCTCGACTAGCGGGAGATTACATAGCGCTGAGCAGTTCTTC.

The chain combines TRBV2 with TRBJ2-1; 8 nucleotides align to TRBD2. CDR3 length equals 14 residues. CDR1 and CDR2 (germline): SNHLY, FYNNEI. The ends lost 3 bases at V and 3 bases at J; junction bases unmatched: 1. CDR3 nucleotides: TGTGCCAGCAGTGACAGCGGGAGCTACAATGAGCAGTTCTTC. Its translation is CASSDSGSYNEQFF.

The chain uses TRBV29-1 and TRBJ2-1; D is possibly TRBD1 or TRBD2 (5 bases each). CDR3 length: 13 amino acids. Trimming took 1 base from V and 6 from J, leaving 10 bases between them. Germline V gene lookup returns CDR1 SQVTM and CDR2 ANQGSEA. The CDR3 region is CSVEGGAVNEQFF. The DNA for the CDR3 is TGCAGCGTTGAAGGAGGGGCGGTCAATGAGCAGTTCTTC.

The V call is TRBV7-9, the J call TRBJ1-1, with 7 positions matching TRBD1. Trimming at V came to 5 bases and at J to 8 bases, leaving 11 bases not matched to a gene. There are 14 residues in the CDR3. Germline V CDR1 and CDR2: SEHNR, FQNEAQ (reference sequence). Here the CDR3 DNA reads TGTGCCAGCAGCGCCGACAGGGAGTTTAGGGAAGCTTTCTTT. This encodes CASSADREFREAFF.

The chain employs TRBV7-9 and TRBJ2-2; D remains unclear. This CDR3 spans 14 amino acids. Trimming took off 6 bases at V and 5 bases at J, with 13 bases between the two ends. Germline V lookup: CDR1 SEHNR, CDR2 FQNEAQ (reference sequence). The DNA for the CDR3 is TGTGCCAGCAGACTTAGTGTCGGGACCGGGGAGCTGTTTTTT. It codes for CASRLSVGTGELFF. The complete variable domain, with remaining parts taken from reference TRBV7-9 and TRBJ2-2, reads DTGVSQNPRHKITKRGQNVTFRCDPISEHNRLYWYRQTLGQGPEFLTYFQNEAQLEKSRLLSDRFSAERPKGSFSTLEIQRTEQGDSAMYLCASRLSVGTGELFFGEGSRLTVL.

Remarks on this clone: In the same sample, other DNA sequences code for this CDR3. The chain has TRBV7-9 and TRBJ2-2; unclear D gene. The V end was cut by 6 bases, the J end by 5 bases, with 1 base between. The CDR3 is 10 residues long. Per germline, CDR1 SEHNR and CDR2 FQNEAQ (reference sequence). CDR3 DNA: TGTGCCAGCAGTACCGGGGAGCTGTTTTTT. Encoded protein: CASSTGELFF. The variable domain in full, with the rest retrieved from reference TRBV7-9 and TRBJ2-2, is DTGVSQNPRHKITKRGQNVTFRCDPISEHNRLYWYRQTLGQGPEFLTYFQNEAQLEKSRLLSDRFSAERPKGSFSTLEIQRTEQGDSAMYLCASSTGELFFGEGSRLTVL.

This clone was seen a single time. This sequence joins TRBV4-1 and TRBJ2-5; weak D call: TRBD2 (6 bases). The CDR3 has 17 residues. Germline assignment: CDR1 MGHRA and CDR2 YSYEKL. V lost 2 bases, J lost 1 base, and 17 bases lay in between. CDR3 DNA sequence: TGCGCCAGCAGCCAAAGGGCGGGGACGCAGGTCCAAGAGACCCAGTACTTC. As protein: CASSQRAGTQVQETQYF.

A single count supports this clone. This chain uses TRBV21-1 with TRBJ2-1; the listed D gene, TRBD2, was not tested against the DNA. TRBV21-1 constitutes a pseudogene. This CDR3 is built from 12 residues. DNA for the CDR3: TGTGCCAGCAGCACTAGCGGGAGGCGTTCGTTCTTC. Translation gives CASSTSGRRSFF.

Only one count was recorded for this clone. The chain employs TRBV9 and TRBJ2-1, with D possibly being TRBD1 or TRBD2 (7 bases each). CDR1 SGDLS and CDR2 YYNGEE come from the germline V gene. This CDR3 region has 15 residues. Trimming left V 1 base short and J 6 bases short, with 14 bases between. DNA for the CDR3: TGTGCCAGCAGCGTAAACAGGGGAGGGACCAATGAGCAGTTCTTC. Protein product: CASSVNRGGTNEQFF.

The V and J genes are TRBV27 and TRBJ2-5; TRBD2 agrees at 7 bases. This CDR3 is 17 amino acids long. V lost 2 bases to trimming and J lost 5 bases; unmatched junction nucleotides: 14. Germline V gives CDR1 MNHEY, CDR2 SMNVEV (reference sequence). DNA for the CDR3: TGTGCCAGCAGTTTAACGGGCGGAGCGGGGCTCGGGGAGACCCAGTACTTC. As protein: CASSLTGGAGLGETQYF.

The rearrangement uses TRBV27 and TRBJ1-4; TRBD1 aligns across 7 bases. CDR3 size: 15 residues. Germline V gene lookup returns CDR1 MNHEY and CDR2 SMNVEV (reference sequence). The trim removed 6 bases at V and 8 bases at J, leaving 12 bases unmatched. CDR3 amino acids: CASSPTGEESEKLFF. CDR3 sequence (DNA): TGTGCCAGCAGCCCCACAGGGGAAGAGTCAGAAAAACTGTTTTTT.

The chain recombines TRBV29-1 with TRBJ1-2; unclear D gene. Trimming removed 7 bases from V and 0 bases from J, with 18 bases in between. Looked up from germline, CDR1 is SQVTM and CDR2 is ANQGSEA. The length of the CDR3 is 15 residues. This CDR3 reads CSALPPSWANYGYTF. Here the CDR3 DNA reads TGCAGCGCCTTGCCGCCGTCTTGGGCTAACTATGGCTACACCTTC.

The chain is built from TRBV6-1 and TRBJ2-2; D is unresolved. This CDR3 contains 18 residues. V lost 2 bases, J lost 3 bases, and 19 bases lay in between. Per germline, CDR1 MNHNS and CDR2 SASEGT. In nucleotides, the CDR3 is TGTGCCAGCAGTGAAATCGGAAGGTTAGGGTTTCACACCGGGGAGCTGTTTTTT. This codes for CASSEIGRLGFHTGELFF.

CDR3 protein: CASSHVHAQGNEQFF. The CDR3 DNA reads TGCGCCAGCAGCCACGTCCACGCGCAGGGGAATGAGCAGTTCTTC. J is TRBJ2-1 and V is TRBV4-1, with D perhaps TRBD1 (6 bases). The germline gives CDR1 MGHRA, CDR2 YSYEKL. There are 15 residues in the CDR3. Trimming took 3 bases from V and 7 from J, leaving 16 bases between them.

The gene calls are TRBV28 and TRBJ2-3; D is unresolved. Trimming took 2 bases from V and 12 from J, leaving 12 bases between them. The germline gives CDR1 MDHEN, CDR2 SYDVKM. This CDR3 contains 12 residues. CDR3 amino acids: CASSLERSGQYF. The CDR3 region has the DNA TGTGCCAGCAGTTTAGAGCGATCCGGTCAGTATTTT.

The J gene is TRBJ2-1, the V gene TRBV11-2, with 11 bases identical to TRBD2. Looked up from germline, CDR1 is SGHAT and CDR2 is FQNNGV. Trimming removed 3 bases from V and 3 bases from J; junction bases left unmatched: 1. The CDR3 covers 15 residues. The CDR3 region is CASSLTSGNYNEQFF. The CDR3 DNA reads as TGTGCCAGCAGCTTGACTAGCGGGAACTACAATGAGCAGTTCTTC.

The chain recombines TRBV6-4 with TRBJ2-1, with a tentative D call TRBD2 (5 bases). The germline gives CDR1 MRHNA, CDR2 SNTAGT. V was clipped by 3 bases and J by 0 bases, with 6 bases between them. CDR3 length: 14 residues. The CDR3 DNA reads as TGTGCCAGCAGTGAACGGGACTCCTACAATGAGCAGTTCTTC. This codes for CASSERDSYNEQFF.

J is TRBJ2-3 and V is TRBV2; D is unresolved. Trimming removed 6 bases at V and 3 bases at J, with 10 bases between. The length of the CDR3 is 13 residues. Germline CDR1 and CDR2: SNHLY and FYNNEI. The chain's CDR3 is CASRPGYTDTQYF. CDR3 nucleotide sequence: TGTGCCAGCAGGCCGGGTTATACAGATACGCAGTATTTT.

As to this clone: This specimen includes other DNA sequences encoding the same CDR3. V gene TRBV27 combines with J gene TRBJ1-2; a possible D gene is TRBD1 (6 bases). This CDR3 is built from 13 residues. The germline CDR1 and CDR2 sequences are MNHEY and SMNVEV (reference sequence). V was clipped by 8 bases and J by 4 bases, with 14 bases between them. As DNA, the CDR3 is TGTGCCAGCTCCCCGGGGGGCGCCTATGGCTACACCTTC. It yields the protein CASSPGGAYGYTF.

The chain has TRBV27 and TRBJ2-1, with 7 nucleotides matching TRBD2. Trimming removed 8 bases from V and 5 bases from J; junction bases left unmatched: 12. CDR3 length: 15 residues. Germline V gene lookup returns CDR1 MNHEY and CDR2 SMNVEV (reference sequence). Here the CDR3 DNA reads TGTGCCAGCTCGGTCACCTGGGGGGGACACAATGAGCAGTTCTTC. Translated: CASSVTWGGHNEQFF.

The chain couples TRBV5-1 to TRBJ2-7; 8 nucleotides align to TRBD1. The CDR3 length is 14 residues. J lost 7 bases, V lost 4 bases, and 10 bases had no gene match. The germline V gene encodes CDR1 SGHRS and CDR2 YFSETQ. DNA of the CDR3: TGCGCCAGCAGCCAGGGGGCTCGGTCGGGGGAGCAGTACTTC. Amino acid sequence: CASSQGARSGEQYF.

V gene TRBV6-1 combines with J gene TRBJ2-7, with a weak D call TRBD2 (5 bases). Between the trimmed V and J ends, which lost 3 bases and 4 bases, there was a span of 10 bases. This CDR3 contains 13 residues. Germline CDR1 MNHNS, CDR2 SASEGT. The CDR3 spells CASSEWERYEQYF. DNA of the CDR3: TGTGCCAGCAGTGAGTGGGAGAGATACGAGCAGTACTTC.